The source of this T cell receptor (beta chain) is a study of circulating and synovial CD4+ cells in juvenile arthritis. General study findings and limits: CPL versus bulk CD4 samples: T cell genome counts differed by at least an order of magnitude. Circulating pathogenic-like lymphocytes shared a substantially higher fraction of CDR3 sequences with synovium than bulk blood. These repertoires were less diverse than bulk blood CD4 repertoires.

Remarks on this clone: As yet, its antigen is unknown.

This CDR3 contains 16 residues. V shed 3 bases and J 5 bases; nucleotides not matched to a gene: 11. CDR1 is SGHVS, CDR2 FQNEAQ, per germline. Only in-frame clones appear in the TCRdb table, and some are missing; sequencing was by immunoSEQ multiplex PCR. In the table there are about 34,000 clones, roughly 95% of which are singletons. The V call is TRBV7-8, the J call TRBJ2-5; 8 bases match TRBD2. This sequence originates from a human donor with juvenile idiopathic arthritis. The sequencing sample was made of CD4+ T cells from blood. CDR3 sequence reads: CASSFPFLAGGETQYF. The CDR3 DNA reads TGTGCCAGCAGCTTTCCGTTCCTAGCGGGCGGGGAGACCCAGTACTTC.